This entry lists 3 T cell receptor beta chains sequenced from one sample in a study of graft-versus-host responses after intestinal transplantation. Assay: immunoSEQ multiplex PCR; the TCRdb copy retains only in-frame clones and omits some. Of some 79,000 clones detected, about 89% appear once; the ten largest clones hold around 0.35%. The antigens of these receptors remain unknown. Sample: unstimulated CD4+ T cells sorted from spleen or lymph node cells, taken before intestinal transplant. These receptors all stem from a human donor who received an intestinal transplant.

The chain combines TRBV15 with TRBJ2-7; D remains ambiguous. Trimming removed 1 base at V and 0 bases at J, with 4 bases between. The V gene's germline CDR1 is LNHNV and CDR2 YYDKDF (reference sequence). The CDR3 runs 13 residues. The CDR3 DNA reads as TGTGCCACCAGCAGAGCGGGCTCCTACGAGCAGTACTTC. The encoded protein is CATSRAGSYEQYF.

This chain joins TRBV27 and TRBJ1-2; weak D call: TRBD1 (6 bases). The V gene's germline CDR1 is MNHEY and CDR2 SMNVEV (reference sequence). The V end lost 7 bases, the J end lost 8 bases, and 23 bases lay between the germline ends. The CDR3 covers 15 residues. CDR3 coding DNA: TGTGCCAGCACGATTTCCCCCCTGGGGGCGCGGGGCTACACCTTC. This encodes CASTISPLGARGYTF.

This clone turned up a few times. The V and J genes are TRBV28 and TRBJ1-4; D ambiguous. CDR3 length: 14 amino acids. Germline lookup yields CDR1 MDHEN and CDR2 SYDVKM. Trimming took 4 bases from V and 6 from J, leaving 12 bases between them. The CDR3 coding sequence is TGTGCCAGCAGTTCCCCCACGGTGGATGAAAAACTGTTTTTT. Its protein is CASSSPTVDEKLFF. Together with reference TRBV28 and TRBJ1-4, the CDR3 gives the full variable domain: DVKVTQSSRYLVKRTGEKVFLECVQDMDHENMFWYRQDPGLGLRLIYFSYDVKMKEKGDIPEGYSVSREKKERFSLILESASTNQTSMYLCASSSPTVDEKLFFGSGTQLSVL.